Listed below are T cell receptor beta chains from one sample, sequenced in a study of blood T cell repertoires in COVID-19. TCRdb's table, derived via immunoSEQ multiplex PCR, lists solely in-frame clones and lacks some. The data contain hundreds of thousands of clones, about 88% of them seen just once; the ten biggest clones take up around 9.5%. The sample was PBMCs or T cells enriched from blood (not recorded which). The receptors were sampled from a woman in her forties who had recovered from COVID-19. Both conserved end residues are part of each CDR3. The D gene is left open where the match is weak. Not every row has a clone size; where given, it reads once, few, many or a size class.

d_call j_call v_call clone_size cdr3_nt cdr3_aa
NA TRBJ2-3 TRBV18 NA TGTGCCAGCTCACCAGAGGCAGATACGCAGTATTTT CASSPEADTQYF
NA TRBJ2-1 TRBV7-9 NA TGTGCCAGCAGCTTAGCGACTATATATATTGCCTACAATGAGCAGTTCTTC CASSLATIYIAYNEQFF
TRBD2 TRBJ2-3 TRBV7-3 NA TGTGCCAGCAGCCTACGGGAGGGAGGTACGCAGTATTTT CASSLREGGTQYF
NA TRBJ2-1 TRBV24-1 NA TGTGCCACCAGTGATCCCGGCAGGGGAGCCTACAATGAGCAGTTCTTC CATSDPGRGAYNEQFF
TRBD1 TRBJ2-7 TRBV28 NA TGTGCCAGCAGTTTACGGGACAGGAGGCACGAGCAGTACTTC CASSLRDRRHEQYF
NA TRBJ1-3 TRBV2 NA TGTGCCAGCAGGGGGACTGGGTGGACCATATATTTT CASRGTGWTIYF
NA TRBJ2-1 TRBV6-1 NA TGTGCCAGCAGTGAAGCAGCGGGCCTCAGGTACAATGAGCAGTTCTTC CASSEAAGLRYNEQFF
TRBD1 TRBJ2-5 TRBV2 NA TGTGCCATCCGACCGGGACAGAGGCGGGAGACCCAGTACTTC CAIRPGQRRETQYF
TRBD2 TRBJ2-5 TRBV9 NA TGTGCCAGCAGCGTTTTGGCGGGAGGAGAAGAGACCCAGTACTTC CASSVLAGGEETQYF
NA TRBJ1-2 TRBV5-1 NA TGCGCCAGCAGCTTGGGGTTGGTCGAGGGTGGCTACACCTTC CASSLGLVEGGYTF
TRBD1 TRBJ1-1 TRBV7-9 NA TGTGCCAGCAGCTCACAGGGGGACACTGAAGCTTTCTTT CASSSQGDTEAFF
TRBD2 TRBJ2-5 TRBV9 NA TGTGCCAGCAGCGTAGCGGGGGGAAGCGGACAAGAGACCCAGTACTTC CASSVAGGSGQETQYF
NA TRBJ1-2 TRBV28 few TGTGCCAGCAGTTTCCCGGGGGGTAACTATGGCTACACCTTC CASSFPGGNYGYTF
NA TRBJ2-5 TRBV10-3 NA TGTGCCTCCGGGATCCCGGGGACCCAGTACTTC CASGIPGTQYF
NA TRBJ2-2 TRBV7-7 NA TGTGCTAGCAGCCAAATCGCTATTTCCCCGGGGGGCGCACAGACCGGGGAGCTGTTTTTT CASSQIAISPGGAQTGELFF
NA TRBJ2-5 TRBV6-5 NA TGTGCCAGCAGTTACTCTCGCGGTGAGACCCAGTACTTC CASSYSRGETQYF